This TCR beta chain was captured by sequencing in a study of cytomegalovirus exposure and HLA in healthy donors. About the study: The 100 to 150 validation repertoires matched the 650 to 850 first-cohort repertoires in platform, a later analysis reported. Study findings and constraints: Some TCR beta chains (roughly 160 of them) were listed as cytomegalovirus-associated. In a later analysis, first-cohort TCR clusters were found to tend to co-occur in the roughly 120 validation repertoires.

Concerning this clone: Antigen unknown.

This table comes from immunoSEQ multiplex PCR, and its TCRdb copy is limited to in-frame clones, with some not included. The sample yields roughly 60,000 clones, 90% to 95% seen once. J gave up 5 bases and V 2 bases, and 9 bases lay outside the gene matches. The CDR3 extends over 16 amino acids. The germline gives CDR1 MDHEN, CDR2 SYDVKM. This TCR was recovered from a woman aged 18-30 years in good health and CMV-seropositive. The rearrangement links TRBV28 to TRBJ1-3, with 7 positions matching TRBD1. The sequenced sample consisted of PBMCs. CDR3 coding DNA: TGTGCCAGCAGTTTACCGGGACAGACAACGAGAAACACCATATATTTT. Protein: CASSLPGQTTRNTIYF.